This passage covers 27 T cell receptor beta chains from one sample sequenced in a study of blood T cell repertoires in COVID-19. Profiling relied on immunoSEQ multiplex PCR, and the TCRdb table lists in-frame clones only, not all of them. This sample carries some 150,000 clones, approximately 80% of them seen once, and the ten largest clones take roughly 1.5%. Sequencing was done on a sample of peripheral blood. Every receptor here comes from a human donor in a cohort sampled during active COVID-19.

The chain links TRBV5-1 to TRBJ2-3; TRBD1 agrees at 8 bases. Germline V gene sequence: CDR1 SGHRS, CDR2 YFSETQ. The CDR3 has 14 residues. The V segment lost 3 bases and the J segment 1 base; nucleotides outside the gene matches: 1. The CDR3 loop reads CASSSDRGTDTQYF. The CDR3 bases are TGCGCCAGCAGCTCGGACAGGGGCACAGATACGCAGTATTTT.

The rearrangement joins TRBV21-1 to TRBJ1-6. TRBV21-1 is listed as a pseudogene. This CDR3 comprises 15 residues. CDR3 amino acids: CASSKVKIVDSPLHF. The CDR3 DNA reads TGTGCCAGCAGCAAAGTCAAGATAGTGGATTCACCCCTCCACTTT.

The chain couples TRBV7-9 to TRBJ1-3; D is uncertain. V lost 3 bases and J 1 base, leaving 7 bases between the germline ends. CDR3 length: 14 amino acids. Germline lookup yields CDR1 SEHNR and CDR2 FQNEAQ (reference sequence). The CDR3 loop reads CASSFDTSGNTIYF. The CDR3 region has the DNA TGTGCCAGCAGCTTTGACACTTCTGGAAACACCATATATTTT.

The V call is TRBV12-3 or TRBV12-4, the J call TRBJ2-7; 7 nucleotides match TRBD2. V gave up 4 bases and J gave up 3 bases; unmatched junction bases: 0. CDR3 length: 12 residues. CDR3 nucleotide sequence: TGTGCCAGCAGTTGGGGGGGCTACGAGCAGTACTTC. Protein product: CASSWGGYEQYF.

The genes are TRBV5-1 and TRBJ2-1; a weak D match, TRBD2 (6 bases). Trimming stripped 0 bases from V and 10 bases from J, with 17 bases between. Germline V gives CDR1 SGHRS, CDR2 YFSETQ. CDR3 length: 15 residues. The DNA of the CDR3 is TGCGCCAGCAGCTTGGACGGGTCCTACCGGGGGGAGCAGTTCTTC. Translation gives CASSLDGSYRGEQFF.

The CDR3 reads CARCLPGLAGGGEQYF. In nucleotides, the CDR3 is TGCGCCAGATGCCTCCCGGGACTAGCGGGAGGCGGGGAGCAGTACTTC. The V call is TRBV5-1, the J call TRBJ2-7; 15 nucleotides match TRBD2. V was clipped by 8 bases and J by 7 bases; unmatched bases: 13. Germline V gene data show CDR1 as SGHRS and CDR2 as YFSETQ. This CDR3 spans 16 amino acids.

The V gene is TRBV28, the J gene TRBJ1-1; the D is unclear. Trimming cost V 3 bases and J 1 base, with 9 bases left between them. There are 14 residues in the CDR3. The germline V gene encodes CDR1 MDHEN and CDR2 SYDVKM. The CDR3 DNA reads TGTGCCAGCAGTTTTGTCGCAGGGAACACTGAAGCTTTCTTT. Protein: CASSFVAGNTEAFF.

The count of this clone is one. The chain recombines TRBV3-1 (or the pseudogene TRBV3-2) with TRBJ2-1, with D perhaps matching TRBD2 (5 bases). Germline-derived CDR1 and CDR2 are LGHDT and YNNKEL (reference sequence). This CDR3 has 13 residues. The germline V and J ends were trimmed by 1 base and 7 bases, with 8 bases remaining between them. The CDR3 sequence is CASSQVRGNEQFF. The CDR3 region has the DNA TGTGCCAGCAGCCAAGTCCGAGGGAATGAGCAGTTCTTC.

The chain couples TRBV28 to TRBJ1-6; D is undetermined. The CDR3 sequence is 16 residues long. CDR1 and CDR2 from the germline V gene are MDHEN and SYDVKM. V was pared by 3 bases and J by 3 bases, with 12 bases between. This CDR3 reads CASSLRQPIYNSPLHF. CDR3 DNA sequence: TGTGCCAGCAGTTTGCGGCAGCCTATCTATAATTCACCCCTCCACTTT.

This chain joins TRBV11-2 and TRBJ2-5, with TRBD2 as a possible D gene (5 bases). Deletions cut 1 base from V and 3 bases from J, with 12 bases between. The CDR3 covers 15 residues. Germline CDR1 reads SGHAT; CDR2 reads FQNNGV. In DNA form, the CDR3 reads TGTGCCAGCAGCTTAGGTGGAGGCCCAAAAGAGACCCAGTACTTC. Protein: CASSLGGGPKETQYF.

The genes are TRBV20-1 and TRBJ2-3; TRBD2 matches 12 bases. This CDR3 comprises 16 residues. The junction had 9 bases not matched to a gene; V was cut back by 3 bases and J by 5 bases. CDR1 and CDR2 from the germline V gene are DFQATT and SNEGSKA (reference sequence). The DNA for the CDR3 is TGCAGTGCTAGTGTGGGTCTAGCGGGAGGGGGAGATACGCAGTATTTT. It yields the protein CSASVGLAGGGDTQYF.

This chain joins TRBV6-1 and TRBJ2-5; 10 bases are a match to TRBD1. V shed 3 bases and J 5 bases; nucleotides not matched to a gene: 3. The CDR3 extends over 14 amino acids. Germline V gene data show CDR1 as MNHNS and CDR2 as SASEGT. The CDR3 DNA sequence: TGTGCCAGCAGTGAGGACAGGGGGTTGGAGACCCAGTACTTC. It specifies CASSEDRGLETQYF.

The chain employs TRBV6-1 and TRBJ1-1; maybe TRBD1 (6 bases). V dropped 2 bases and J dropped 6 bases, with 16 bases sitting between them. Per germline, CDR1 MNHNS and CDR2 SASEGT. The CDR3 length is 15 residues. The CDR3 DNA reads as TGTGCCAGCAGTGAATGGAACAGGGTTTCCCCTGAAGCTTTCTTT. Its protein is CASSEWNRVSPEAFF.

This chain uses TRBV7-3 with TRBJ2-5; 7 bases match TRBD1. CDR3 length: 16 amino acids. V was pared by 0 bases and J by 5 bases, with 9 bases of the junction left unmatched. Germline lookup yields CDR1 SGHTA and CDR2 FQGTGA. CDR3 nucleotides: TGTGCCAGCAGCTTAACCGCGACAGGGTTTGGCGAGACCCAGTACTTC. It is translated as CASSLTATGFGETQYF.

The chain uses TRBV28 and TRBJ2-3; TRBD2 agrees at 7 bases. Germline V gene data show CDR1 as MDHEN and CDR2 as SYDVKM. V shed 5 bases, J shed 7 bases, and the junction held 6 bases outside the gene matches. This CDR3 has 13 residues. In DNA form, the CDR3 reads TGTGCCAGCAGTGCCTGGGAGGGGAATACGCAGTATTTT. Amino acids: CASSAWEGNTQYF. Complete variable domain (other parts from reference TRBV28 and TRBJ2-3): DVKVTQSSRYLVKRTGEKVFLECVQDMDHENMFWYRQDPGLGLRLIYFSYDVKMKEKGDIPEGYSVSREKKERFSLILESASTNQTSMYLCASSAWEGNTQYFGPGTRLTVL.

The chain combines TRBV6-5 with TRBJ1-1; tentative D call: TRBD1 (6 bases). Deletions cut 6 bases from V and 4 bases from J, with 9 bases between. The CDR3 runs 12 residues. Germline V gives CDR1 MNHEY, CDR2 SVGAGI. This CDR3 is CASRNRVTEAFF. CDR3 bases: TGTGCCAGCAGGAACAGGGTCACTGAAGCTTTCTTT.

This clone was seen only once. The gene calls are TRBV19 and TRBJ1-2; D possibly corresponds to TRBD1 (6 bases). This CDR3 has 13 amino acids. CDR1 is LNHDA, CDR2 SQIVND, per germline (reference sequence). The ends were cut back, 5 bases at V and 4 bases at J, with 11 bases in the middle. The CDR3 sequence: CASSAARGYGYTF. The DNA of the CDR3 is TGTGCCAGTAGTGCGGCCAGGGGCTATGGCTACACCTTC.

This sequence joins TRBV11-1 and TRBJ2-3, with 11 bases identical to TRBD2. The CDR3 extends over 16 amino acids. Germline V gene sequence: CDR1 SGHAT, CDR2 FQDESV (reference sequence). V was clipped by 3 bases and J by 1 base; unmatched bases: 3. This chain's CDR3 is CASSLRGLAGTDTQYF. In nucleotides, the CDR3 is TGTGCCAGCAGCTTGAGGGGACTAGCGGGCACAGATACGCAGTATTTT.

The rearrangement uses TRBV27 and TRBJ1-1, with D maybe TRBD1 (6 bases). V was cut by 3 bases and J by 0 bases, with 17 bases left in between. The V gene's germline CDR1 is MNHEY and CDR2 SMNVEV (reference sequence). The CDR3 consists of 17 residues. CDR3 protein: CASSFSSRQAMNTEAFF. The CDR3 coding sequence is TGTGCCAGCAGTTTCTCCTCTAGACAGGCTATGAACACTGAAGCTTTCTTT.

V usage is TRBV5-1 and J usage is TRBJ2-5, with 15 bases fitting TRBD2. This CDR3 comprises 17 residues. Germline V CDR1 and CDR2: SGHRS, YFSETQ. Trimming cost V 3 bases and J 3 bases; bases outside gene matches: 6. The DNA for the CDR3 is TGCGCCAGCAGCTCGGGACTAGCGGGAGGACAAAAAGAGACCCAGTACTTC. Translating it yields CASSSGLAGGQKETQYF.

The V and J genes are TRBV4-1 and TRBJ2-3, with D maybe TRBD2 (7 bases). The CDR3 sequence is 16 residues long. Germline V CDR1 and CDR2: MGHRA, YSYEKL. V was trimmed by 3 bases and J by 1 base, leaving 14 bases between them. The CDR3 nucleotides read TGCGCCAGCAGCCATGGGGGGGGCGAGGGCACAGATACGCAGTATTTT. Residues: CASSHGGGEGTDTQYF.

The chain joins TRBV2 to TRBJ1-1, with unresolved D. V was cut by 7 bases and J by 4 bases, with 13 bases left in between. This CDR3 is built from 13 residues. The V gene's germline CDR1 is SNHLY and CDR2 FYNNEI. The CDR3 nucleotides are TGTGCCAGCAAGGCCGGACTGGCCACTGAAGCTTTCTTT. This translates into CASKAGLATEAFF.

The gene calls are TRBV28 and TRBJ1-4; 10 nucleotides agree with TRBD1. CDR1 is MDHEN, CDR2 SYDVKM, per germline. The V segment lost 3 bases and the J segment 6 bases; nucleotides outside the gene matches: 4. The CDR3 covers 15 residues. The CDR3 is CASSFSTGGDEKLFF. CDR3 in DNA: TGTGCCAGCAGTTTTTCGACAGGGGGCGATGAAAAACTGTTTTTT.

V usage is TRBV9 and J usage is TRBJ2-2; TRBD2 might be the D (5 bases). V dropped 3 bases and J dropped 9 bases, with 18 bases sitting between them. The CDR3 runs 15 residues. Germline values: CDR1 SGDLS, CDR2 YYNGEE. CDR3 DNA: TGTGCCAGCAGCGCGGGGAGCGGCCCCGGTAGGGAGCTGTTTTTT. This encodes CASSAGSGPGRELFF.

The rearrangement joins TRBV28 to TRBJ2-5; possibly TRBD1 for D (12 bases). There are 21 residues in the CDR3. Trimming cost V 6 bases and J 5 bases, with 37 bases left between them. Germline CDR1 is MDHEN and CDR2 is SYDVKM. This CDR3 reads CASSPPRDRGQTSGIWETQYF. The CDR3 region has the DNA TGTGCCAGCAGCCCACCCCGGGACAGGGGGCAGACTAGCGGGATATGGGAGACCCAGTACTTC.

This rearrangement joins TRBV6-6 to TRBJ2-7; D perhaps matches TRBD1 (5 bases). This CDR3 spans 14 amino acids. V lost 0 bases and J 3 bases, leaving 9 bases between the germline ends. Per the germline V gene, CDR1 is MNHNY and CDR2 is SVGAGI (reference sequence). The DNA for the CDR3 is TGTGCCAGCAGTTACTCGAGTCAGGGCTACGAGCAGTACTTC. This translates into CASSYSSQGYEQYF.

This sequence joins TRBV6-1 and TRBJ2-7; 10 nucleotides align to TRBD2. J lost 4 bases, V lost 3 bases, and 6 bases had no gene match. CDR3 size: 15 residues. Per germline, CDR1 MNHNS and CDR2 SASEGT. The CDR3 bases are TGTGCCAGCAGTGACCCACTAGCGGGACAATACGAGCAGTACTTC. It translates to CASSDPLAGQYEQYF.